The present T cell receptor (beta chain) was sequenced within a study of cytomegalovirus exposure and HLA in healthy donors. Study-level points and caveats: Sequencing probably produced one cluster of sequence variants that were highly shared. A later analysis found that most CMV-associated TCR beta chains appeared HLA-restricted.

Whereas donors were nominally healthy upon sampling, unrecorded immune exposures were probable. This PCR relied on a set of 60 Vbeta primers and 13 Jbeta primers. As processed by the authors: Later, an analysis found about 80 million unique TCR beta chains, and 9.5 million to 12 million of these were shared. TCRdb's table, derived via immunoSEQ multiplex PCR, lists solely in-frame clones and lacks some. V, J and clone size were drawn from that table, and D and trimming were deduced from the DNA. Listed are around 210,000 clones; 1.1% falls within the top ten. The CDR3 is 16 amino acids. V was pared by 7 bases and J by 3 bases, with 7 bases of the junction left unmatched. CDR1 is SGHDN, CDR2 FVKESK, per germline. As to this clone: As yet, its antigen is unknown.

The chain is built from TRBV14 and TRBJ2-1; TRBD2 aligns across 12 bases. This TCR came from a girl aged 2-10 years in good health and CMV-seropositive. Sequencing input: PBMCs. The CDR3 DNA reads TGTGCCAGCACCCCACTAGCGGGAGGCCTCTACAATGAGCAGTTCTTC. Translated: CASTPLAGGLYNEQFF. Full variable domain (rest looked up from reference TRBV14 and TRBJ2-1): EAGVTQFPSHSVIEKGQTVTLRCDPISGHDNLYWYRRVMGKEIKFLLHFVKESKQDESGMPNNRFLAERTGGTYSTLKVQPAELEDSGVYFCASTPLAGGLYNEQFFGPGTRLTVL.